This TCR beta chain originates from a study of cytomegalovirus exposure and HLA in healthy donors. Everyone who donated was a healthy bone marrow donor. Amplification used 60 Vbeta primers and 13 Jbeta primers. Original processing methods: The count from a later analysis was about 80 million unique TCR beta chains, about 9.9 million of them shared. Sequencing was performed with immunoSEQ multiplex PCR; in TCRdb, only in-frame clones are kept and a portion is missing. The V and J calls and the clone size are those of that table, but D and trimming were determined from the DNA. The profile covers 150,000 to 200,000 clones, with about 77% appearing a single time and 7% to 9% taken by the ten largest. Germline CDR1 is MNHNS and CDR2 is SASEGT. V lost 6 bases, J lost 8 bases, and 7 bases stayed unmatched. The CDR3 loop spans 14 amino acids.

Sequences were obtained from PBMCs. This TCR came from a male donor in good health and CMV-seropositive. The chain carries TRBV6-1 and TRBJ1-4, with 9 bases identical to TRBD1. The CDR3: CASRTQGAGEKLFF. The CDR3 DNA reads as TGTGCCAGCAGAACACAGGGGGCTGGGGAAAAACTGTTTTTT.